The clone carrying this T cell receptor beta chain was observed a few times. Its antigen is still unknown. The data were taken from a study of beta chain features in type 1 diabetes. Study findings and constraints: Highly expressing activated T cells could be over-counted with a cDNA template. Type 1 diabetes patients showed fewer insertions and more deletions at VDJ junctions. Shortening that was moderate but significant affected the TCRB CDR3s of Type 1 diabetes patients in all four CD4+ subsets. For patients, the naive, central memory and Treg TCRB repertoires appeared more alike than for healthy donors.

The study reverse transcribed the entire isolated RNA, so it sequenced expressed TCRB transcripts. Clones were sequenced by immunoSEQ multiplex PCR, and TCRdb holds only the in-frame ones, with some missing. The top ten clones hold approximately 0.03% of a sample with approximately 250,000 clones, 9.6% of them seen once. Trimming shortened V by 7 bases and J by 2 bases, and 11 bases separated the two germline ends. Per the germline V gene, CDR1 is MNHNS and CDR2 is SASEGT. The CDR3 is made up of 13 amino acids. J is TRBJ1-2 and V is TRBV6-1; a possible D gene is TRBD1 (5 bases). The specimen sequenced was naive CD4+ T cells from blood. The TCR sequence derives from a woman aged 18-29 years in good health. CDR3: CASTPGSNYGYTF. The CDR3 DNA follows: TGTGCCAGCACCCCAGGGTCAAACTATGGCTACACCTTC.